Shown below are 22 T cell receptor beta chains from a single sample sequenced in a study of cytomegalovirus exposure and HLA in healthy donors (dated by TCRdb to 2016 to 2017). Library creation used the immunoSEQ multiplex PCR assay. A mixture of 60 forward primers for TCR Vbeta segments and 13 reverse primers for TCR Jbeta segments was used in the multiplex PCR. TCRdb took this table from immuneACCESS and kept in-frame rearrangements with V and J called. Such tables lack part of the clones; where checked against another copy, unresolved V genes explain under half of the gap, and the rest is unexplained. Present in this sample are around 140,000 clones, more than 70% of which were seen just once. Clones ranked in the top ten supply over 0.9% of the sample. Sequenced input: PBMCs. Every receptor here comes from a woman aged 55-69 years in good health and CMV-seronegative.

J is TRBJ2-7 and V is TRBV7-9; D is undetermined. Germline V lookup: CDR1 SEHNR, CDR2 FQNEAQ (reference sequence). Trimming removed 8 bases from V and 2 bases from J, with 7 bases in between. The CDR3 totals 11 residues. In DNA form, the CDR3 reads TGTGCCAGCGGCCAGACCTACGAGCAGTACTTC. Translated: CASGQTYEQYF. The full variable domain, in which reference TRBV7-9 and TRBJ2-7 provide the parts outside the CDR3, is DTGVSQNPRHKITKRGQNVTFRCDPISEHNRLYWYRQTLGQGPEFLTYFQNEAQLEKSRLLSDRFSAERPKGSFSTLEIQRTEQGDSAMYLCASGQTYEQYFGPGTRLTVT.

In its sample, this clone was seen once. J is TRBJ2-1 and V is TRBV7-2; TRBD1 agrees at 7 bases. Germline V gene sequence: CDR1 SGHTA, CDR2 FQGNSA. Unmatched junction bases numbered 11, after V lost 7 bases and J lost 5 bases. This CDR3 region has 15 residues. CDR3 coding DNA: TGTGCCAGCACTATCACAGGGGCTTACCACAATGAGCAGTTCTTC. It yields the protein CASTITGAYHNEQFF.

This clone occurred once. The V gene is TRBV19, the J gene TRBJ1-6; D is unresolved. The germline gives CDR1 LNHDA, CDR2 SQIVND (reference sequence). This CDR3 region has 14 residues. Between the trimmed V and J ends, which lost 2 bases and 7 bases, there was a span of 9 bases. The CDR3: CASSISLSNSPLHF. CDR3 coding DNA: TGTGCCAGTAGTATATCCCTGAGCAATTCACCCCTCCACTTT. Filled out from reference TRBV19 and TRBJ1-6, the complete variable domain reads DGGITQSPKYLFRKEGQNVTLSCEQNLNHDAMYWYRQDPGQGLRLIYYSQIVNDFQKGDIAEGYSVSREKKESFPLTVTSAQKNPTAFYLCASSISLSNSPLHFGNGTRLTVT.

The V call is TRBV6-5, the J call TRBJ1-1; no reliable D call. Deletions cut 2 bases from V and 4 bases from J, with 11 bases between. Looked up from germline, CDR1 is MNHEY and CDR2 is SVGAGI. The CDR3 is 14 amino acids. The CDR3 spells CASSYGGFATEAFF. For the CDR3, the DNA is TGTGCCAGCAGTTACGGTGGCTTTGCCACTGAAGCTTTCTTT.

This chain connects TRBV19 to TRBJ2-1, with TRBD2 matching 10 bases. In germline, CDR1 is LNHDA, CDR2 SQIVND (reference sequence). The CDR3 covers 17 residues. Trimming took 9 bases from V and 2 from J; bases not matched to a gene: 13. The CDR3 reads CASSVQSGRAAYNEQFF. Here the CDR3 DNA reads TGTGCCAGCAGTGTTCAGAGCGGGAGGGCCGCCTACAATGAGCAGTTCTTC.

The chain uses TRBV2 and TRBJ2-7; a weak D match, TRBD1 (6 bases). Germline assignment: CDR1 SNHLY and CDR2 FYNNEI. This CDR3 is built from 13 residues. V dropped 9 bases and J dropped 5 bases, with 17 bases sitting between them. The CDR3 nucleotides read TGTGCCAGTTGTAGGCAGGGGTACGACGAGCAGTACTTC. Translation gives CASCRQGYDEQYF. Using reference TRBV2 and TRBJ2-7 for the parts outside the CDR3, the full variable domain is EPEVTQTPSHQVTQMGQEVILRCVPISNHLYFYWYRQILGQKVEFLVSFYNNEISEKSEIFDDQFSVERPDGSNFTLKIRSTKLEDSAMYFCASCRQGYDEQYFGPGTRLTVT.

This clone was recorded only once. V and J are TRBV7-9 and TRBJ2-1, with 7 bases that match TRBD2. The CDR3 covers 15 residues. Germline CDR1 SEHNR, CDR2 FQNEAQ (reference sequence). V lost 2 bases, J lost 4 bases, and 5 bases stayed unmatched. In nucleotides, the CDR3 is TGTGCCAGCAGCTTACGGACGGGGGGTTACAATGAGCAGTTCTTC. Amino acid sequence: CASSLRTGGYNEQFF.

This clone was observed once. The chain recombines TRBV5-1 with TRBJ1-4, with no clear D. The CDR3 is made up of 20 amino acids. CDR1 and CDR2 (germline): SGHRS, YFSETQ. V was pared by 3 bases and J by 2 bases, with 26 bases between. CDR3 coding DNA: TGCGCCAGCAGCTCCCAGCCGAGGAGGTTTAAGGTTTTGACTAATGAAAAACTGTTTTTT. Translated: CASSSQPRRFKVLTNEKLFF.

The chain combines TRBV27 with TRBJ1-1; no reliable D call. There are 13 residues in the CDR3. V shed 1 base and J shed 5 bases, with 8 bases lying between them. Germline V lookup: CDR1 MNHEY, CDR2 SMNVEV (reference sequence). Written as DNA, the CDR3 is TGTGCCAGCAGTTTATTCCGGGGAACTGAAGCTTTCTTT. The encoded protein is CASSLFRGTEAFF.

CDR3 amino acids: CASSQWPGQLNTEAFF. The CDR3 bases are TGTGCCAGCAGCCAATGGCCGGGACAACTGAACACTGAAGCTTTCTTT. The chain links TRBV16 to TRBJ1-1, with D possibly matching TRBD1 (6 bases). V shed 1 base and J shed 0 bases, with 12 bases lying between them. The CDR3 covers 16 residues. Germline loops: CDR1 KGHSY, CDR2 FQNENV.

In its sample, this clone was seen a few times. The V gene is TRBV7-9, the J gene TRBJ1-2; 9 bases agree with TRBD1. V gave up 5 bases and J gave up 8 bases; unmatched junction bases: 15. Germline values: CDR1 SEHNR, CDR2 FQNEAQ (reference sequence). This CDR3 is 16 amino acids long. The DNA of the CDR3 is TGTGCCAGCAGCCGACAGGGGGGGGCGCTCTTGTCCGGCTACACCTTC. This encodes CASSRQGGALLSGYTF.

The sample holds one count of this clone. This chain links TRBV6-1 with TRBJ1-2; D is perhaps TRBD1 (5 bases). This CDR3 has 17 amino acids. The V gene lost 4 bases and the J gene lost 4 bases, with 22 bases spanning the gap. The germline CDR1 and CDR2 sequences are MNHNS and SASEGT. In DNA, the CDR3 is TGTGCCAGCAGTGTGGCCGCGATGGGGGGAGGAGGCTATGGCTACACCTTC. Translating gives CASSVAAMGGGGYGYTF.

The genes are TRBV19 and TRBJ2-5; D gene ambiguous. Germline-derived CDR1 and CDR2 are LNHDA and SQIVND (reference sequence). V lost 5 bases and J 0 bases, leaving 13 bases between the germline ends. The CDR3 spans 15 residues. This CDR3 reads CASSPHSLYQETQYF. The CDR3 coding sequence is TGTGCCAGTAGTCCCCACTCGTTATACCAAGAGACCCAGTACTTC. The full variable domain, rest sourced from reference TRBV19 and TRBJ2-5, is DGGITQSPKYLFRKEGQNVTLSCEQNLNHDAMYWYRQDPGQGLRLIYYSQIVNDFQKGDIAEGYSVSREKKESFPLTVTSAQKNPTAFYLCASSPHSLYQETQYFGPGTRLLVL.

The chain joins TRBV19 to TRBJ1-1, with unresolved D. V lost 1 base, J lost 0 bases, and 9 bases lay in between. The V gene's germline CDR1 is LNHDA and CDR2 SQIVND (reference sequence). CDR3 length equals 15 residues. The CDR3 DNA reads TGTGCCAGTAGTATAGCAGTAAATTTGAACACTGAAGCTTTCTTT. Protein: CASSIAVNLNTEAFF.

This clone has more than one count but fewer than ten. This chain links TRBV7-9 with TRBJ2-3, with 12 bases aligning to TRBD2. There are 16 residues in the CDR3. Germline lookup yields CDR1 SEHNR and CDR2 FQNEAQ (reference sequence). J lost 8 bases, V lost 5 bases, and 11 bases had no gene match. The CDR3 is CASSPPGTSGPSTQYF. The CDR3, as DNA: TGTGCCAGCAGCCCACCCGGGACTAGCGGGCCAAGTACGCAGTATTTT. The entire variable domain, with the rest obtained from reference TRBV7-9 and TRBJ2-3, is as follows: DTGVSQNPRHKITKRGQNVTFRCDPISEHNRLYWYRQTLGQGPEFLTYFQNEAQLEKSRLLSDRFSAERPKGSFSTLEIQRTEQGDSAMYLCASSPPGTSGPSTQYFGPGTRLTVL.

The chain employs TRBV4-2 and TRBJ2-3; 12 positions agree with TRBD2. V lost 3 bases, J lost 2 bases, and 6 bases stayed unmatched. Germline assignment: CDR1 LGHNA and CDR2 YNFKEQ. CDR3 length: 17 amino acids. The CDR3 region is CASSQRTSGVDTDTQYF. CDR3 nucleotide sequence: TGTGCCAGCAGCCAGAGGACTAGCGGGGTCGACACAGATACGCAGTATTTT.

This clone was detected once. This chain uses TRBV6-6 with TRBJ2-5, with 12 bases matching TRBD1. TRBJ2-7 matches the DNA end more closely, so the J call is doubtful. Germline V CDR1 and CDR2: MNHNY, SVGAGI (reference sequence). This CDR3 region has 16 residues. CDR3 in DNA: TGTGCCAGCAGTCCCGGGACAGGGGGCTCCTCCTACGAGCAGTACTTC. It translates to CASSPGTGGSSYEQYF.

This chain joins TRBV7-8 and TRBJ1-1; D might be TRBD1 (6 bases). The CDR3 runs to 14 residues. CDR1 SGHVS and CDR2 FQNEAQ come from the germline V gene. V lost 4 bases to trimming and J lost 2 bases, with 11 bases between them. CDR3 nucleotides: TGTGCCAGCAGCTCGCGACAGGCTAACACTGAAGCTTTCTTT. This sequence encodes CASSSRQANTEAFF.

This clone was seen a handful of times. The chain joins TRBV27 to TRBJ2-3; 12 nucleotides match TRBD2. Germline V gene lookup returns CDR1 MNHEY and CDR2 SMNVEV (reference sequence). The CDR3 spans 16 residues. J gave up 1 base and V 5 bases, and 4 bases lay outside the gene matches. This chain's CDR3 is CASSLRTSGGTDTQYF. As DNA, the CDR3 is TGTGCCAGCAGTCTGAGGACTAGCGGGGGCACAGATACGCAGTATTTT.

The V and J genes are TRBV19 and TRBJ2-4; TRBD2 is a possible D gene (6 bases). In germline, CDR1 is LNHDA, CDR2 SQIVND (reference sequence). There are 16 residues in the CDR3. Trimming left V 4 bases short and J 8 bases short, with 21 bases between. DNA for the CDR3: TGTGCCAGTAGTAACTTCCGGGACTCGAGGGTCGACATTCAGTACTTC. As protein: CASSNFRDSRVDIQYF.

The J gene is TRBJ2-1, the V gene TRBV2; 12 nucleotides agree with TRBD2. V lost 6 bases and J lost 4; bases outside the gene matches: 1. The CDR3 has 14 amino acids. CDR1 SNHLY and CDR2 FYNNEI come from the germline V gene. The CDR3 DNA is TGTGCCAGCAGGGGACTAGCGGGTTACAATGAGCAGTTCTTC. Translated, it gives CASRGLAGYNEQFF.

This chain uses TRBV7-8 with TRBJ1-1, with TRBD1 as a possible D gene (5 bases). The germline gives CDR1 SGHVS, CDR2 FQNEAQ. The germline V and J ends were trimmed by 2 bases and 7 bases, with 11 bases remaining between them. The CDR3 runs 13 residues. The CDR3 coding sequence is TGTGCCAGCAGCTTACTTTTGGGACTTGAAGCTTTCTTT. It codes for CASSLLLGLEAFF. Full variable domain (missing parts from reference TRBV7-8 and TRBJ1-1): GAGVSQSPRYKVAKRGQDVALRCDPISGHVSLFWYQQALGQGPEFLTYFQNEAQLDKSGLPSDRFFAERPEGSVSTLKIQRTQQEDSAVYLCASSLLLGLEAFFGQGTRLTVV.